Sequencing of this T cell receptor beta chain was carried out in a study of regulatory T cells in long-lasting Graves disease. Study-level findings and limits: Exclusively peripheral blood, rather than thyroid tissue, was studied.

A remark on this clonotype: Antigen specificity is unknown.

Construction of the TCR beta libraries employed iRepertoire HTBI primers in conjunction with Arm-PCR of CDR3 regions. MiXCR was run by TCRdb on the multiplex PCR reads, yielding one entry per CDR3 protein. The table has approximately 380,000 distinct CDR3 sequences, less than 25% seen once. V shed 9 bases and J 7 bases; nucleotides not matched to a gene: 3. CDR3 length: 11 residues. Germline CDR1 is MNHEY and CDR2 is SMNVEV (reference sequence). Time point noted: persistent/refractory GD, antithyroid drugs over 5 years with positive TRAb. PBMC-extracted RNA yielded the TCR library. This sequence was found in a female donor with Graves disease. The sample consisted of peripheral blood mononuclear cells (PBMCs), taken when the disease was refractory, from a patient treated with antithyroid drugs. This chain links TRBV27 with TRBJ2-1; 7 bases agree with TRBD2. DNA of the CDR3: TGTGCCAGTATGGGAGGGAATGAGCAGTTCTTC. Encoded protein: CASMGGNEQFF.